Following are 28 T cell receptor beta chains from one sample sequenced in a study. Via MiXCR, TCRdb re-called the 5' RACE reads, giving one row per CDR3 protein. The table lists about 54,000 distinct CDR3 sequences, under 20% of them singletons. The sequenced sample consisted of naive CD4+ T cells sorted from blood. As for subset: naive CD4+ T cells, CD4+CD45RA+CD25-. All receptors derive from a female donor with breast cancer.

This clonotype was found a few times. The rearrangement uses TRBV12-3 or TRBV12-4 and TRBJ2-6; no reliable D call. The V gene lost 0 bases and the J gene lost 1 base, with 4 bases spanning the gap. The CDR3 loop spans 15 amino acids. CDR3 in DNA: TGTGCCAGCAGTTTAGCCATTTCTGGGGCCAACGTCCTGACTTTC. Its translation is CASSLAISGANVLTF.

For this clonotype: A much larger clone lies one base from this, so it may be a read error. The chain links TRBV29-1 to TRBJ1-1, with D perhaps matching TRBD1 (5 bases). The CDR3 has 12 amino acids. Deletions cut 5 bases from V and 8 bases from J, with 15 bases between. Germline V lookup: CDR1 SQVTM, CDR2 ANQGSEA. The CDR3 loop reads CSVRGSTEEAFF. In DNA form, the CDR3 reads TGCAGCGTTCGGGGCAGCACAGAGGAAGCTTTCTTT.

V gene TRBV5-5 combines with J gene TRBJ2-1; 9 positions match TRBD2. Germline V gene sequence: CDR1 SGHKS, CDR2 YYEKEE (reference sequence). Losses at the gene ends were 5 bases for V and 9 bases for J; bases not matched to a gene: 12. This CDR3 is built from 15 residues. CDR3 amino acids: CASSPIAGERGEQFF. The CDR3 DNA is TGTGCCAGCAGTCCAATAGCGGGAGAACGGGGTGAGCAGTTCTTC.

The gene calls are TRBV6-5 and TRBJ1-2; the D gene is possibly TRBD1 (6 bases). Germline V gene data show CDR1 as MNHEY and CDR2 as SVGAGI. The CDR3 is 12 residues long. Trimming took 6 bases from V and 6 from J, leaving 11 bases between them. CDR3 sequence reads: CASRRGHDGYTF. Written as DNA, the CDR3 is TGTGCCAGCAGGCGGGGACATGATGGCTACACCTTC.

Regarding this clonotype: Because it lacks the conserved phenylalanine or tryptophan at the end, this CDR3 is likely a read error. CDR3 amino acids: CSVYSGGTGANVLTV. The CDR3 nucleotides are TGCAGCGTTTATTCGGGAGGGACTGGGGCCAACGTCCTGACTGTC. The genes are TRBV29-1 and TRBJ2-6; TRBD2 agrees at 8 bases. The V segment lost 5 bases and the J segment 2 bases; nucleotides outside the gene matches: 5. The CDR3 contains 15 residues. CDR1 SQVTM and CDR2 ANQGSEA come from the germline V gene.

The chain has TRBV20-1 and TRBJ1-4; D is unclear. The CDR3 sequence is 13 residues long. Trimming took off 0 bases at V and 8 bases at J, with 10 bases between the two ends. Per germline, CDR1 DFQATT and CDR2 SNEGSKA (reference sequence). CDR3 region: CSARDLSGEKLFF. In DNA form, the CDR3 reads TGCAGTGCTAGAGATCTCTCGGGGGAAAAACTGTTTTTT.

This clonotype has a handful of counts. This chain joins TRBV5-1 and TRBJ2-3; possibly TRBD2 for D (6 bases). V was clipped by 4 bases and J by 2 bases, with 11 bases between them. In germline, CDR1 is SGHRS, CDR2 YFSETQ. The CDR3 loop spans 14 amino acids. The CDR3 reads CASSRTRDTDTQYF. DNA for the CDR3: TGCGCCAGCAGCCGCACGCGGGACACAGATACGCAGTATTTT.

In this sample, this clonotype turned up a few times. The CDR3 loop is CASSRSGLAGGGADTQYF. The CDR3 bases are TGCGCCAGCAGCCGATCGGGACTAGCGGGAGGGGGGGCAGATACGCAGTATTTT. The rearrangement uses TRBV4-1 and TRBJ2-3; 16 nucleotides match TRBD2. CDR3 length: 18 amino acids. Per the germline V gene, CDR1 is MGHRA and CDR2 is YSYEKL. The junction had 8 bases not matched to a gene; V was cut back by 4 bases and J by 4 bases.

This clonotype was counted many times. The chain carries TRBV29-1 and TRBJ2-7, with unresolved D. Germline CDR1 reads SQVTM; CDR2 reads ANQGSEA. CDR3 length: 11 residues. CDR3 protein: CSAREIYEQYF. CDR3 in DNA: TGCAGTGCCCGAGAGATCTACGAGCAGTACTTC.

This clonotype showed up many times. This chain joins TRBV12-3 or TRBV12-4 and TRBJ2-5; D may be TRBD2 (5 bases). This CDR3 is built from 15 residues. Trimming shortened V by 4 bases and J by 5 bases, and 17 bases separated the two germline ends. This CDR3 reads CASSSLRAGGETQYF. The CDR3 nucleotides read TGTGCCAGCAGTTCCCTCCGGGCAGGCGGGGAGACCCAGTACTTC.

With regard to this clonotype: A clone one base away is much larger, so this may be a read error. The J gene is TRBJ2-5, the V gene TRBV6-1, with D perhaps TRBD1 or TRBD2 (5 bases each). CDR3 length: 13 amino acids. V lost 6 bases and J 2 bases, leaving 10 bases between the germline ends. Germline CDR1 reads MNHNS; CDR2 reads SASEGT. CDR3: CASSRGRQETQYF. The CDR3 DNA is TGTGCCAGCAGCCGGGGCAGGCAAGAGACCCAGTACTTC.

In its sample, this clonotype was seen a few times. A read error is possible here, since a much larger clone lies one base away. The rearrangement uses TRBV7-2 and TRBJ1-1, with a tentative D call TRBD1 (5 bases). Germline V CDR1 and CDR2: SGHTA, FQGNSA. CDR3 length equals 14 residues. Written as DNA, the CDR3 is TGTGCCAGCAGCTTGGCAACACAGGTCACTGGAGCTTTCTTT. It translates to CASSLATQVTGAFF.

The V gene is TRBV20-1, the J gene TRBJ2-3; 10 nucleotides agree with TRBD2. CDR3 length: 13 amino acids. The germline CDR1 and CDR2 sequences are DFQATT and SNEGSKA (reference sequence). CDR3 residues: CSSSGSRGDTQYF. The CDR3 DNA follows: TGCAGCTCTAGCGGGAGTCGGGGAGATACGCAGTATTTT.

This clonotype showed up just a few times. This rearrangement joins TRBV3-1 to TRBJ2-3; 14 positions match TRBD2. CDR3 length: 15 residues. Germline V gives CDR1 LGHDT, CDR2 YNNKEL (reference sequence). With 5 bases clipped from V and 3 bases from J, the junction kept 1 base outside the gene matches. CDR3 sequence: CASSRTSGRTDTQYF. Here the CDR3 DNA reads TGTGCCAGCAGCAGGACTAGCGGGAGGACAGATACGCAGTATTTT.

There are a few counts of this clonotype. The chain employs TRBV4-1 and TRBJ2-3; 10 bases are shared with TRBD1. CDR3 length: 13 amino acids. Trimming at V came to 8 bases and at J to 6 bases, leaving 5 bases not matched to a gene. In germline, CDR1 is MGHRA, CDR2 YSYEKL. The CDR3 bases are TGCGCCAGCCGTGGACAGGGGGGTGATACGCAGTATTTT. This gives the protein CASRGQGGDTQYF.

This clonotype came up many times. The chain employs TRBV24-1 and TRBJ2-3; no reliable D call. From germline, CDR1 is KGHDR and CDR2 SFDVKD. The CDR3 loop spans 14 amino acids. V lost 3 bases, J lost 1 base, and 7 bases lay in between. The CDR3 DNA is TGTGCCACCAGTGATAGCGTCGGCACAGATACGCAGTATTTT. Translation: CATSDSVGTDTQYF.

This clonotype was seen just once. This sequence joins TRBV12-3 or TRBV12-4 and TRBJ1-1, with a possible D match to TRBD1 (5 bases). The CDR3 runs 14 residues. V lost 8 bases and J 5 bases, leaving 18 bases between the germline ends. CDR3 sequence (DNA): TGTGCCAGCCAGGTAACAGGTGGAGGTACTGAAGCTTTCTTT. It specifies CASQVTGGGTEAFF.

This clonotype was seen at least ten times. V and J are TRBV7-2 and TRBJ2-5; unclear D gene. V lost 6 bases to trimming and J lost 1 base, with 9 bases between them. This CDR3 region has 13 residues. The germline CDR1 and CDR2 sequences are SGHTA and FQGNSA. The CDR3 reads CASRTYLQETQYF. CDR3 in DNA: TGTGCCAGCAGAACATATCTCCAAGAGACCCAGTACTTC.

This chain connects TRBV29-1 to TRBJ1-2; D might be TRBD1 (5 bases). Trimming stripped 1 base from V and 4 bases from J, with 7 bases between. This CDR3 region has 12 residues. Germline-derived CDR1 and CDR2 are SQVTM and ANQGSEA. The CDR3 coding sequence is TGCAGCGTTGAAGGCAGGGTCTATGGCTACACCTTC. Protein product: CSVEGRVYGYTF. The full variable domain, completed using reference TRBV29-1 and TRBJ1-2, is SAVISQKPSRDICQRGTSLTIQCQVDSQVTMMFWYRQQPGQSLTLIATANQGSEATYESGFVIDKFPISRPNLTFSTLTVSNMSPEDSSIYLCSVEGRVYGYTFGSGTRLTVV.

This chain uses TRBV5-1 with TRBJ2-1, with D maybe TRBD2 (7 bases). Trimming pared 6 bases from V and 5 bases from J, leaving 15 bases between. The CDR3 covers 14 residues. CDR1 is SGHRS and CDR2 is YFSETQ in the germline V gene. In nucleotides, the CDR3 is TGCGCCAGCACTTTGGGGGGGCAGAACAATGAGCAGTTCTTC. It translates to CASTLGGQNNEQFF.

The chain is built from TRBV9 and TRBJ2-7, with 8 bases lining up with TRBD2. After removal of 0 bases from V and 4 bases from J, the junction contained 6 bases not matched to a gene. The CDR3 contains 15 residues. CDR1 SGDLS and CDR2 YYNGEE come from the germline V gene. In DNA, the CDR3 is TGTGCCAGCAGCGTAGGGGCGGGAGGACTTTACGAGCAGTACTTC. Residues: CASSVGAGGLYEQYF.

This clonotype was seen only a few times. The chain recombines TRBV20-1 with TRBJ1-5; D might be TRBD1 (5 bases). Trimming shortened V by 2 bases and J by 1 base, and 12 bases separated the two germline ends. CDR1 and CDR2 from the germline V gene are DFQATT and SNEGSKA (reference sequence). CDR3 length equals 15 residues. CDR3 DNA: TGCAGTGCTAGACCCGTCGCAGGGAGCAATCAGCCCCAGCATTTT. It is translated as CSARPVAGSNQPQHF.

The table lists this clonotype with many counts. The chain links TRBV7-8 to TRBJ1-2, with 7 bases aligning to TRBD1. The J segment lost 4 bases and the V segment lost 0 bases, leaving 2 bases of the junction unmatched. The CDR3 is 14 residues long. The germline V gene encodes CDR1 SGHVS and CDR2 FQNEAQ. The CDR3 sequence is CASSLATGAYGYTF. The DNA for the CDR3 is TGTGCCAGCAGCTTAGCAACAGGGGCCTATGGCTACACCTTC.

This clonotype was picked up many times. Written as DNA, the CDR3 is TGTGCCAGCAGCTTAGGGGGGAGGAACAATGAGCAGTTCTTC. This translates into CASSLGGRNNEQFF. The chain uses TRBV7-3 and TRBJ2-1; D perhaps matches TRBD2 (6 bases). The CDR3 has 14 amino acids. The V end was cut by 2 bases, the J end by 5 bases, with 10 bases between. CDR1 is SGHTA and CDR2 is FQGTGA in the germline V gene.

The chain has TRBV12-3 or TRBV12-4 and TRBJ2-3, with D unclear. Deletions cut 4 bases from V and 2 bases from J, with 7 bases between. The CDR3 totals 13 residues. The CDR3 DNA reads TGTGCCAGCAGTTCACTGGCCACAGATACGCAGTATTTT. The encoded protein is CASSSLATDTQYF.

This clonotype has only a few counts. The conserved final phenylalanine or tryptophan is absent from the CDR3, which likely points to a read error. The CDR3 protein is CASSNGGNTEAFS. The CDR3 DNA reads TGTGCCAGCAGTAACGGAGGGAACACTGAAGCTTTCTCT. The J gene is TRBJ1-1, the V gene TRBV7-2; unclear D gene. Germline CDR1 reads SGHTA; CDR2 reads FQGNSA. CDR3 length: 13 amino acids. V lost 6 bases and J lost 1, with 9 bases in between.

This clonotype is termed medium-sized. The chain combines TRBV29-1 with TRBJ2-5; D is perhaps TRBD2 (5 bases). V was cut by 4 bases and J by 3 bases, with 9 bases left in between. The CDR3 covers 12 residues. Germline-derived CDR1 and CDR2 are SQVTM and ANQGSEA. CDR3 region: CSVGRLEETQYF. CDR3 DNA sequence: TGCAGCGTTGGGAGGCTGGAAGAGACCCAGTACTTC.

This clonotype occurred many times. The rearrangement uses TRBV5-1 and TRBJ2-3; no clear D gene. V gave up 3 bases and J gave up 4 bases, with 12 bases separating them. Germline lookup yields CDR1 SGHRS and CDR2 YFSETQ. This CDR3 has 14 amino acids. The DNA of the CDR3 is TGCGCCAGCAGCTCCTACTCGGAGTCAGATACGCAGTATTTT. Its protein product is CASSSYSESDTQYF.